This TCR beta chain was found in a study of T cell clones after liver transplantation. Sequencing was performed with immunoSEQ multiplex PCR; in TCRdb, only in-frame clones are kept and a portion is missing. Counted here are around 100,000 clones, 82% occurring once; the ten biggest clones make up roughly 0.9%. The CDR3 has 12 residues. V lost 6 bases, J lost 8 bases, and 6 bases stayed unmatched. Looked up from germline, CDR1 is MGHDK and CDR2 is SYGVNS. The sample was CD4+ T cells from blood, taken before liver transplant. This chain connects TRBV25-1 to TRBJ1-2; 7 bases line up with TRBD1. The sequence was collected from a human donor who received a liver transplant. This CDR3 is CASSPGTAGYTF. Here the CDR3 DNA reads TGTGCCAGCAGCCCCGGGACAGCCGGCTACACCTTC.